Shown below are 31 T cell receptor beta chains from a single sample sequenced in a study of response to subunit inactivated influenza vaccine. TCRdb passed the RT-PCR reads through MiXCR, listing each CDR3 protein once. Of about 190,000 distinct CDR3 sequences detected, 13% to 15% appear once; the ten largest clones hold about a quarter. The sequencing here drew on CD8+ T cells sorted from PBMCs, taken approximately 5 days after vaccination. The receptors stem from a man aged 50 or older who received an inactivated influenza vaccine.

The CDR3 sequence is CASSSGDRGRWETQYF. The CDR3 nucleotides read TGTGCCAGCAGTTCTGGGGACAGGGGGCGCTGGGAGACCCAGTACTTC. V is TRBV12-3 or TRBV12-4 and J is TRBJ2-5, with 12 bases lining up with TRBD1. V lost 4 bases and J lost 5; bases outside the gene matches: 8. This CDR3 is built from 16 residues.

The V and J genes are TRBV4-1 and TRBJ2-1; D might be TRBD1 (7 bases). The germline V gene has CDR1 MGHRA and CDR2 YSYEKL. V dropped 4 bases and J dropped 7 bases, with 14 bases sitting between them. The CDR3 extends over 14 amino acids. CDR3: CASSPGDSQNEQFF. In nucleotides, the CDR3 is TGCGCCAGCAGCCCGGGGGACAGCCAAAATGAGCAGTTCTTC.

A few counts support this clonotype. CDR3 bases: TGTGCCAGCAGTAATGAGGAGTTTGGGACAGGGAGGGAGACCCAGTACTTC. This encodes CASSNEEFGTGRETQYF. The chain recombines TRBV11-2 with TRBJ2-5, with TRBD1 identical over 9 bases. The V segment lost 6 bases and the J segment 5 bases; nucleotides outside the gene matches: 16. Germline V gene lookup returns CDR1 SGHAT and CDR2 FQNNGV. The CDR3 sequence is 17 residues long.

This clonotype appeared a few times. The rearrangement uses TRBV6-2 or TRBV6-3 and TRBJ2-1; 9 bases are a match to TRBD2. Germline V gene sequence: CDR1 MNHEY, CDR2 SVGEGT. J lost 4 bases, V lost 5 bases, and 6 bases had no gene match. The CDR3 spans 15 residues. Here the CDR3 DNA reads TGTGCCAGCAGTATACTAGCGGGTGTTTACAATGAGCAGTTCTTC. This codes for CASSILAGVYNEQFF.

This clonotype showed up just a few times. The J gene is TRBJ1-4, the V gene TRBV28, with D unclear. V was cut by 3 bases and J by 4 bases, with 15 bases left in between. The CDR3 length is 16 residues. Germline CDR1 is MDHEN and CDR2 is SYDVKM. The CDR3 DNA reads as TGTGCCAGCAGTTTTACCCTAGGAGAGGATAATGAAAAACTGTTTTTT. This gives the protein CASSFTLGEDNEKLFF.

The rearrangement uses TRBV6-1 and TRBJ1-2; TRBD1 agrees at 8 bases. The CDR3 covers 17 residues. The V and J ends lost 5 bases and 1 base, in that order; junction bases with no gene match: 12. Per germline, CDR1 MNHNS and CDR2 SASEGT. In nucleotides, the CDR3 is TGTGCCAGCAGTCCCGAGACAGGGGCGCTCTTTAACTATGGCTACACCTTC. As protein: CASSPETGALFNYGYTF.

This clonotype turned up a few times. The genes are TRBV11-2 and TRBJ2-7; the match to TRBD2 covers 7 bases. CDR3 length: 15 amino acids. CDR1 and CDR2 from the germline V gene are SGHAT and FQNNGV. Trimming cost V 7 bases and J 2 bases; bases outside gene matches: 11. The CDR3 region has the DNA TGTGCCAGCAAGGAGGACTGGGCGGGGGCCTACGAGCAGTACTTC. Its protein is CASKEDWAGAYEQYF.

A few counts support this clonotype. The CDR3 DNA sequence: TGCGCCAGCAGCTTGGAGGGGAGAAGCTCCTACGAGCAGTACTTC. Translating it yields CASSLEGRSSYEQYF. The chain joins TRBV5-1 to TRBJ2-7; D tentatively reads TRBD1 or TRBD2 (5 bases each). Trimming pared 0 bases from V and 0 bases from J, leaving 10 bases between. Looked up from germline, CDR1 is SGHRS and CDR2 is YFSETQ. This CDR3 spans 15 amino acids.

This clonotype was picked up a small number of times. The genes are TRBV11-2 and TRBJ2-3, with 8 bases matching TRBD1. Germline trimming cut 2 bases from V and 6 bases from J; bases unmatched to any gene: 10. The CDR3 loop spans 16 amino acids. Germline V CDR1 and CDR2: SGHAT, FQNNGV. The CDR3 protein is CASSLLSRGLTDTQYF. For the CDR3, the DNA is TGTGCCAGCAGCTTACTGTCCAGGGGGCTTACGGATACGCAGTATTTT.

This clonotype appeared many times. The genes are TRBV20-1 and TRBJ1-5; D uncertain. Germline-derived CDR1 and CDR2 are DFQATT and SNEGSKA (reference sequence). V was clipped by 3 bases and J by 3 bases, with 6 bases between them. This CDR3 is built from 12 residues. For the CDR3, the DNA is TGCAGTGCTAGTGAAAACAATCAGCCCCAGCATTTT. Its protein product is CSASENNQPQHF.

This chain connects TRBV29-1 to TRBJ1-1; no firm D call. The germline V and J ends were trimmed by 4 bases and 8 bases, with 8 bases remaining between them. CDR1 is SQVTM and CDR2 is ANQGSEA in the germline V gene. This CDR3 has 10 amino acids. The CDR3 loop reads CSVVVGEAFF. DNA for the CDR3: TGCAGCGTTGTTGTCGGGGAAGCTTTCTTT.

This clonotype showed up just a few times. V gene TRBV6-1 combines with J gene TRBJ2-7, with TRBD1 matching over 9 bases. Germline CDR1 reads MNHNS; CDR2 reads SASEGT. Trimming took 6 bases from V and 6 from J; bases not matched to a gene: 15. This CDR3 has 16 residues. The CDR3 bases are TGTGCCAGCAGCCCCCCGGGGGGACAGGGAACTGGCGAGCAGTACTTC. This codes for CASSPPGGQGTGEQYF.

This clonotype was counted ten times or more. The rearrangement uses TRBV20-1 and TRBJ2-1; 7 bases are a match to TRBD1. CDR1 is DFQATT, CDR2 SNEGSKA, per germline (reference sequence). CDR3 length: 20 amino acids. V shed 1 base, J shed 0 bases, and the junction held 18 bases outside the gene matches. Written as DNA, the CDR3 is TGCAGTGCTAGAGGATCGGGTGGGACAGTTCCGGGAAGCTCCTACAATGAGCAGTTCTTC. Translated, it gives CSARGSGGTVPGSSYNEQFF.

This clonotype was picked up many times. This chain joins TRBV5-1 and TRBJ2-5; 10 nucleotides line up with TRBD2. The germline V gene encodes CDR1 SGHRS and CDR2 YFSETQ. The J segment lost 3 bases and the V segment lost 3 bases, leaving 8 bases of the junction unmatched. This CDR3 spans 16 amino acids. The DNA for the CDR3 is TGCGCCAGCAGCTATACCGGGACTAGCGAAAAAGAGACCCAGTACTTC. It codes for CASSYTGTSEKETQYF.

This clonotype was picked up a small number of times. The gene calls are TRBV7-6 and TRBJ2-1; no clear D gene. V was pared by 4 bases and J by 8 bases, with 15 bases between. Looked up from germline, CDR1 is SGHVS and CDR2 is FNYEAQ. CDR3 length equals 14 residues. The CDR3 sequence is CASSSRPKGHEQFF. The CDR3 DNA reads TGTGCCAGCAGCTCCCGTCCCAAAGGGCATGAGCAGTTCTTC.

This clonotype has more than one count but fewer than ten. This chain connects TRBV7-2 to TRBJ2-1; no reliable D call. The CDR3 runs 14 residues. The V and J ends lost 2 bases and 5 bases respectively, with 10 bases between them. CDR1 is SGHTA, CDR2 FQGNSA, per germline. The CDR3 region is CASSLFYADNEQFF. The CDR3 nucleotides are TGTGCCAGCAGCTTATTTTATGCTGACAATGAGCAGTTCTTC.

The chain combines TRBV4-1 with TRBJ2-5; the D gene is possibly TRBD1 (5 bases). V lost 4 bases and J lost 0, with 12 bases in between. Germline V gene data show CDR1 as MGHRA and CDR2 as YSYEKL. The CDR3 consists of 15 residues. The CDR3 spells CASSLDNPYQETQYF. The CDR3 DNA reads as TGCGCCAGCAGCCTGGACAACCCGTACCAAGAGACCCAGTACTTC.

There are a few counts of this clonotype. This chain connects TRBV28 to TRBJ2-3; perhaps TRBD2 as D (6 bases). CDR1 MDHEN and CDR2 SYDVKM come from the germline V gene. V gave up 3 bases and J gave up 2 bases, with 12 bases separating them. There are 15 residues in the CDR3. CDR3 DNA: TGTGCCAGCAGTTTCCTAGCGACTTTCACAGATACGCAGTATTTT. Encoded protein: CASSFLATFTDTQYF.

The V call is TRBV20-1, the J call TRBJ1-5; D unclear. This CDR3 has 12 residues. V lost 0 bases and J 7 bases, leaving 7 bases between the germline ends. Looked up from germline, CDR1 is DFQATT and CDR2 is SNEGSKA (reference sequence). The CDR3 sequence: CSAREGIQPQHF. The DNA of the CDR3 is TGCAGTGCTAGAGAAGGTATCCAGCCCCAGCATTTT.

In its sample, this clonotype was seen a few times. V is TRBV29-1 and J is TRBJ2-3; unclear D gene. Trimming removed 0 bases at V and 5 bases at J, with 9 bases between. Germline V gene sequence: CDR1 SQVTM, CDR2 ANQGSEA. The CDR3 runs 13 residues. The CDR3 protein is CSVEDHPIDTQYF. The CDR3, as DNA: TGCAGCGTTGAAGATCATCCCATAGATACGCAGTATTTT.

In its sample, this clonotype was seen a few times. V gene TRBV6-1 combines with J gene TRBJ2-5; 12 nucleotides match TRBD2. Germline V lookup: CDR1 MNHNS, CDR2 SASEGT. This CDR3 comprises 19 residues. V lost 6 bases, J lost 5 bases, and 19 bases stayed unmatched. The CDR3, as DNA: TGTGCCAGCAGCACTCCCGTTAGGACTAGCGGGGCTGCCAAGGAGACCCAGTACTTC. As protein: CASSTPVRTSGAAKETQYF.

V usage is TRBV27 and J usage is TRBJ2-7, with D possibly matching TRBD2 (6 bases). Germline V gives CDR1 MNHEY, CDR2 SMNVEV (reference sequence). CDR3 length: 17 amino acids. V was shortened by 0 bases and J by 4 bases, with 19 bases between the two germline ends. CDR3 DNA sequence: TGTGCCAGCAGTTTATCGGGTCCGGGACTCCTAACTTACGAGCAGTACTTC. This gives the protein CASSLSGPGLLTYEQYF.

V gene TRBV6-5 combines with J gene TRBJ1-1; the D is unclear. Germline V lookup: CDR1 MNHEY, CDR2 SVGAGI. This CDR3 region has 11 residues. V gave up 6 bases and J gave up 11 bases, with 13 bases separating them. CDR3 region: CASSEGLMAFF. CDR3 nucleotide sequence: TGTGCCAGCAGCGAGGGCCTAATGGCTTTCTTT.

This clonotype was recorded a few times. CDR3 protein: CAWKFGSYNEQFF. DNA for the CDR3: TGTGCCTGGAAGTTCGGGTCTTACAATGAGCAGTTCTTC. This chain links TRBV30 with TRBJ2-1; D gene uncertain. The CDR3 loop spans 13 amino acids. The V gene lost 4 bases and the J gene lost 4 bases, with 11 bases spanning the gap. The germline CDR1 and CDR2 sequences are GTSNPN and SVGIG (reference sequence).

This chain connects TRBV23-1 to TRBJ2-7; no reliable D call. TRBV23-1 is designated an ORF whose function remains uncertain. V was trimmed by 5 bases and J by 0 bases, leaving 14 bases between them. The CDR3 length is 15 residues. CDR3 region: CASSDGQPISYEQYF. In DNA, the CDR3 is TGCGCCAGCAGTGACGGGCAGCCTATCTCCTACGAGCAGTACTTC.

The J gene is TRBJ2-7, the V gene TRBV28; weak D call: TRBD1 (5 bases). The CDR3 sequence is 13 residues long. Trimming pared 7 bases from V and 2 bases from J, leaving 12 bases between. Per the germline V gene, CDR1 is MDHEN and CDR2 is SYDVKM. DNA for the CDR3: TGTGCCAGCAACAACCCAGGGCCCTACGAGCAGTACTTC. Amino acid sequence: CASNNPGPYEQYF.

This clonotype was detected a few times. The chain is built from TRBV7-8 and TRBJ2-1; 12 bases agree with TRBD2. The J segment lost 6 bases and the V segment lost 7 bases, leaving 7 bases of the junction unmatched. Germline assignment: CDR1 SGHVS and CDR2 FQNEAQ. This CDR3 has 15 amino acids. CDR3 sequence: CASTNGLAGSNEQFF. As DNA, the CDR3 is TGTGCCAGCACCAACGGACTAGCGGGAAGCAATGAGCAGTTCTTC.

The chain couples TRBV28 to TRBJ1-5; maybe TRBD1 (6 bases). Germline lookup yields CDR1 MDHEN and CDR2 SYDVKM. V was pared by 8 bases and J by 6 bases, with 14 bases between. The length of the CDR3 is 13 residues. The CDR3 DNA reads TGTGCCAGCGGGGAAACAGGGTTTCAGCCCCAGCATTTT. It codes for CASGETGFQPQHF.

The rearrangement joins TRBV15 to TRBJ1-5; D possibly corresponds to TRBD1 (5 bases). The CDR3 is 15 amino acids. V lost 11 bases to trimming and J lost 0 bases, with 17 bases between them. Germline CDR1 LNHNV, CDR2 YYDKDF (reference sequence). CDR3 nucleotides: TGTGCCGTTTCCCGGACACCCAATAGCAATCAGCCCCAGCATTTT. Its protein product is CAVSRTPNSNQPQHF. Looking up the rest from reference TRBV15 and TRBJ1-5 gives the full variable domain: DAMVIQNPRYQVTQFGKPVTLSCSQTLNHNVMYWYQQKSSQAPKLLFHYYDKDFNNEADTPDNFQSRRPNTSFCFLDIRSPGLGDTAMYLCAVSRTPNSNQPQHFGDGTRLSIL.

This clonotype was counted between two and nine times. The chain has TRBV6-2 or TRBV6-3 and TRBJ2-3; D is possibly TRBD1 or TRBD2 (5 bases each). V lost 5 bases, J lost 6 bases, and 12 bases lay in between. Germline values: CDR1 MNHEY, CDR2 SVGEGT. The CDR3 is 13 residues long. This CDR3 reads CASSGLGVDTQYF. The CDR3 bases are TGTGCCAGCAGTGGACTGGGGGTGGATACGCAGTATTTT.

V and J are TRBV12-3 or TRBV12-4 and TRBJ2-7; D is unresolved. The CDR3 sequence is 14 residues long. Trimming left V 0 bases short and J 5 bases short, with 11 bases between. The CDR3: CASSLALVGDEQYF. In DNA, the CDR3 is TGTGCCAGCAGTTTAGCCCTAGTGGGCGACGAGCAGTACTTC.